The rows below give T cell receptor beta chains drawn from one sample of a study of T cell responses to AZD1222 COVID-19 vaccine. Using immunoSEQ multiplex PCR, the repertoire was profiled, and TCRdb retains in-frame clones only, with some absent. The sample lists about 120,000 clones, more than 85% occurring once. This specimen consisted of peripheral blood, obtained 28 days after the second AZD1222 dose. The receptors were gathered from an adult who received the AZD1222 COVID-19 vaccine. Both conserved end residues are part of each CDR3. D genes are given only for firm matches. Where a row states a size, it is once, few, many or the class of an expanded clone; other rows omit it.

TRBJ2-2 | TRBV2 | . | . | CASIVTGELFF | TGTGCCAGCATAGTAACCGGGGAGCTGTTTTTT
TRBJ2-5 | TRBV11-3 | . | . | CASSSRSSGGTGSETQYF | TGTGCCAGCAGCTCCCGTAGTTCGGGGGGAACAGGGTCGGAGACCCAGTACTTC
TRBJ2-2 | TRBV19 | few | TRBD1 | CASSITTGGSTGELFF | TGTGCCAGTAGTATTACTACAGGGGGGTCAACCGGGGAGCTGTTTTTT
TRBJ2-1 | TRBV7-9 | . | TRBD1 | CASSLEGIGTGGNEQFF | TGTGCCAGCAGCTTAGAGGGTATCGGGACAGGGGGCAATGAGCAGTTCTTC
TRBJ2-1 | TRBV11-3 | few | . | CASSDPLTGRNEQFF | TGTGCCAGCAGCGACCCCCTTACTGGTCGGAATGAGCAGTTCTTC
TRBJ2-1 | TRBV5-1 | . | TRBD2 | CASSFRVAGGFDEQFF | TGCGCCAGCAGCTTCAGGGTAGCGGGGGGTTTCGATGAGCAGTTCTTC
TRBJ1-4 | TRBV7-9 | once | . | CASSGNRVGEEKLFF | TGTGCCAGCAGCGGTAACAGGGTAGGAGAAGAAAAACTGTTTTTT
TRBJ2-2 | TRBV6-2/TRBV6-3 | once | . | CASSYSMGAPNTGELFF | TGTGCCAGCAGTTACTCGATGGGGGCCCCGAACACCGGGGAGCTGTTTTTT
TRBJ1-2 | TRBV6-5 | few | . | CASSYSGGGYGYTF | TGTGCCAGCAGTTACTCGGGAGGCGGCTATGGCTACACCTTC
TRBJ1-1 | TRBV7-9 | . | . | CASSLVGLNTEAFF | TGTGCCAGCAGCTTAGTGGGTTTGAACACTGAAGCTTTCTTT
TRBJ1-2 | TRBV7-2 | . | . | CASSFMADYGYTF | TGTGCCAGCAGCTTCATGGCAGACTATGGCTACACCTTC
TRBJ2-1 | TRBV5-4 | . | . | CASSLAGSSSYNEQFF | TGTGCCAGCAGCTTGGCCGGCAGCAGCTCCTACAATGAGCAGTTCTTC
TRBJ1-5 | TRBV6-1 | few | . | CASSEPGRQPQHF | TGTGCCAGCAGTGAACCTGGTCGACAGCCCCAGCATTTT
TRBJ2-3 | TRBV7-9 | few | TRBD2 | CASSSTSGGSTDTQYF | TGTGCCAGCAGCTCTACTAGCGGGGGAAGCACAGATACGCAGTATTTT
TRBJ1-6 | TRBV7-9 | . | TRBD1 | CASSLARDRVSPLHF | TGTGCCAGCAGCTTAGCCCGGGACAGGGTCTCACCCCTCCACTTT
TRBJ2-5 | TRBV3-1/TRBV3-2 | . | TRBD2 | CASSRRTSGEAETQYF | TGTGCCAGCAGCCGTAGGACTAGCGGGGAGGCGGAGACCCAGTACTTC
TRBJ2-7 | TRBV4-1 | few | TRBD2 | CASSQSSGTSGYEQYF | TGCGCCAGCAGCCAGTCATCCGGGACTAGCGGGTACGAGCAGTACTTC
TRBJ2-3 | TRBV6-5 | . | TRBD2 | CASTGTSGTDTQYF | TGTGCCTCGACCGGGACTAGCGGGACAGATACGCAGTATTTT
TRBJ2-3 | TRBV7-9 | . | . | CASSTERGANTQYF | TGTGCCAGCAGCACCGAAAGGGGGGCAAATACGCAGTATTTT
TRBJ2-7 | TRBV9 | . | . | CASSLGETAGEQYF | TGTGCCAGCAGCCTAGGGGAGACTGCTGGAGAGCAGTACTTC
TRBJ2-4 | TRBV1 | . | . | CTSSAPGARNIQYF | TGCACCAGCAGCGCTCCAGGGGCGAGAAACATTCAGTACTTC
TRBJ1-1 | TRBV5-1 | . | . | CASSLRVTNTEAFF | TGCGCCAGCAGCTTGAGGGTGACGAACACTGAAGCTTTCTTT
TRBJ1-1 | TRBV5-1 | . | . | CASSSIQGPNTEAFF | TGCGCCAGCAGCTCGATACAGGGACCGAACACTGAAGCTTTCTTT
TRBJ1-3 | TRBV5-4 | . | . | CASSFPLSGNTIYF | TGTGCCAGCAGCTTTCCCCTCTCTGGAAACACCATATATTTT
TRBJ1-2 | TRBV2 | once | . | CASTILGVTNYGYTF | TGTGCCAGCACCATCTTGGGAGTTACTAACTATGGCTACACCTTC
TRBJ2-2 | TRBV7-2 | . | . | CASSRGERATGELFF | TGTGCCAGCAGCAGAGGGGAGCGGGCCACCGGGGAGCTGTTTTTT
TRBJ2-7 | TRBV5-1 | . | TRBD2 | CASSSPFPSGAFSYEQYF | TGCGCCAGCAGCTCCCCCTTCCCTAGCGGGGCTTTCTCCTACGAGCAGTACTTC
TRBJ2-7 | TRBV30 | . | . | CAWSAQGYEQYF | TGTGCCTGGAGTGCCCAGGGTTACGAGCAGTACTTC
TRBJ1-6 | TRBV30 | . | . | CAWKQAAANSPLHF | TGTGCCTGGAAACAGGCGGCAGCTAATTCACCCCTCCACTTT
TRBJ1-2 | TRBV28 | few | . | CASSLWGDGYTF | TGTGCCAGCAGTTTGTGGGGAGATGGCTACACCTTC
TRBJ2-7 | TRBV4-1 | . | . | CASSQGNGDYEQYF | TGCGCCAGCAGCCAAGGGAACGGGGATTACGAGCAGTACTTC
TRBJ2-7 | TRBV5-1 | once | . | CASSLVGLYGEQYF | TGCGCCAGCAGCTTGGTAGGGTTGTATGGCGAGCAGTACTTC
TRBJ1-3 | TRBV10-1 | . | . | CASRSGQRRLPGNTIYF | TGCGCCAGCAGGTCAGGGCAGCGACGATTGCCTGGAAACACCATATATTTT
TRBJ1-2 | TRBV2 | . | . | CARSPGSSNYGYTF | TGTGCCAGATCCCCAGGGAGTAGTAACTATGGCTACACCTTC
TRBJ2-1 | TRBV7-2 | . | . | CASSLYGVSYNEQFF | TGTGCCAGCAGCTTATACGGGGTCTCCTACAATGAGCAGTTCTTC
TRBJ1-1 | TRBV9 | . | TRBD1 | CASTGTGGTEAFF | TGTGCCAGCACCGGTACAGGGGGCACTGAAGCTTTCTTT
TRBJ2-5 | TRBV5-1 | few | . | CASSLVQETQYF | TGCGCCAGCAGCTTGGTCCAGGAGACCCAGTACTTC
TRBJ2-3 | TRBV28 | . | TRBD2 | CASRRGGETDTQYF | TGTGCCAGCAGGCGGGGGGGCGAAACAGATACGCAGTATTTT
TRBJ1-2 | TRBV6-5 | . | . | CASSNFSYGYTF | TGTGCCAGCAGCAATTTCTCTTATGGCTACACCTTC
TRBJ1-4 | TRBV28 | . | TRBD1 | CASSFRDRGREKLFF | TGTGCCAGCAGCTTCCGGGACAGGGGACGCGAAAAACTGTTTTTT
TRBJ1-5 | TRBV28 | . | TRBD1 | CASMGDRGQPQHF | TGTGCCAGCATGGGGGACAGGGGCCAGCCCCAGCATTTT
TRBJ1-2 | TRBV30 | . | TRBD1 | CAWSHRGRSGYTF | TGTGCCTGGAGTCACAGGGGAAGGTCTGGCTACACCTTC
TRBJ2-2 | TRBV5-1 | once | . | CASSLVRGAGELFF | TGCGCCAGCAGCTTGGTTAGAGGGGCCGGGGAGCTGTTTTTT
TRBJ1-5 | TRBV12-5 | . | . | CASGLNNPNQPQHF | TGTGCTAGTGGTTTGAACAACCCCAACCAGCCCCAGCATTTT
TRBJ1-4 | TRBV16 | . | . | CASSPLQGSNEKLFF | TGTGCCAGCAGCCCCCTTCAGGGATCTAATGAAAAACTGTTTTTT
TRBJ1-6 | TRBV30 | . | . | CAWSGAVGSPLHF | TGTGCCTGGAGTGGCGCAGTTGGATCACCCCTCCACTTT
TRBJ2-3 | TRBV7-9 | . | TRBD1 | CASSSHDRVKGDTQYF | TGTGCCAGCAGCTCACATGACAGGGTTAAGGGAGATACGCAGTATTTT
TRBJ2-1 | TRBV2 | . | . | CASRNPSRGGYNEQFF | TGTGCCAGCAGGAACCCGTCCAGGGGGGGGTACAATGAGCAGTTCTTC
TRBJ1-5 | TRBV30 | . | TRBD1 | CAWSPGRGSGQPQHF | TGTGCCTGGAGTCCGGGCAGGGGGTCGGGTCAGCCCCAGCATTTT
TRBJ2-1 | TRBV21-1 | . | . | CASRKIGEIYNEQFF | TGTGCCAGCAGAAAGATAGGGGAGATTTACAATGAGCAGTTCTTC